This T cell receptor beta chain originates from a study of technical replicates of blood from a handful of donors. The CDR3 consists of 15 residues. The V gene's germline CDR1 is SGHRS and CDR2 YFSETQ. Losses at the gene ends were 0 bases for V and 2 bases for J; bases not matched to a gene: 2. Assay: immunoSEQ multiplex PCR; the TCRdb copy retains only in-frame clones and omits some. This sample has tens of thousands of clones, with 92% found just once. Sample: T cells isolated from PBMCs. The receptor was isolated from a human donor in good health. The chain couples TRBV5-1 to TRBJ2-1, with 7 bases aligning to TRBD1. The DNA for the CDR3 is TGCGCCAGCAGCTTGGCGCAGGGGGCCTACAATGAGCAGTTCTTC. It is translated as CASSLAQGAYNEQFF.